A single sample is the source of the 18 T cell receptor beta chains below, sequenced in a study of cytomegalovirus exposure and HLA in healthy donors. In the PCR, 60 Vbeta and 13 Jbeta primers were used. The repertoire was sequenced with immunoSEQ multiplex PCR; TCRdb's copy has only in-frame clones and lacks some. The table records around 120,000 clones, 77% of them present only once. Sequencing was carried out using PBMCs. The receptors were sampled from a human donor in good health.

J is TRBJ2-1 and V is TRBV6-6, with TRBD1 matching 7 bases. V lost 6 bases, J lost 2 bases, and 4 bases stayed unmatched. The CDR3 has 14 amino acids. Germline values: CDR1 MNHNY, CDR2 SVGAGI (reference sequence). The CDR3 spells CASSPGTAYNEQFF. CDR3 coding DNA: TGTGCCAGCAGCCCCGGGACAGCCTACAATGAGCAGTTCTTC.

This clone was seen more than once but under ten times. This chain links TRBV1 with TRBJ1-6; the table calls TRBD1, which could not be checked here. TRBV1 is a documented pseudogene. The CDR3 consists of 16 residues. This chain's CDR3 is CTSSLWTGWARSPLHF. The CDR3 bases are TGCACCAGCAGCCTCTGGACAGGGTGGGCTCGGTCACCCCTCCACTTT.

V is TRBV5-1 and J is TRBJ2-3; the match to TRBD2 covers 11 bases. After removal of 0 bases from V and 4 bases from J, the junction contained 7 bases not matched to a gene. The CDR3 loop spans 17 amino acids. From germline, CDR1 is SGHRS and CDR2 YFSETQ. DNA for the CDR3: TGCGCCAGCAGCTTGGCTCTTGGACTAGCGGGTTCAGATACGCAGTATTTT. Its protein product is CASSLALGLAGSDTQYF.

This CDR3 is CASSLNSAGSADTQYF. The CDR3 DNA reads as TGTGCCAGCAGCCTAAATTCGGCAGGGTCTGCAGATACGCAGTATTTT. The V call is TRBV11-3, the J call TRBJ2-3; perhaps TRBD1 as D (5 bases). Trimming cost V 5 bases and J 4 bases, with 19 bases left between them. From germline, CDR1 is SGHNT and CDR2 YENEEA. CDR3 size: 16 residues.

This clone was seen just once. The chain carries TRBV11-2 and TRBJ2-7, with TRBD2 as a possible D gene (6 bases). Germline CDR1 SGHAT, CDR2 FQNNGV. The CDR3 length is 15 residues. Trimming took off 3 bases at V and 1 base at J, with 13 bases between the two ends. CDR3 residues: CASSFGDSSSYEQYF. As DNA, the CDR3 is TGTGCCAGCAGCTTTGGGGACTCTTCGTCCTACGAGCAGTACTTC. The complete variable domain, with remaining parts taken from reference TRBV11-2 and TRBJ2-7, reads EAGVAQSPRYKIIEKRQSVAFWCNPISGHATLYWYQQILGQGPKLLIQFQNNGVVDDSQLPKDRFSAERLKGVDSTLKIQPAKLEDSAVYLCASSFGDSSSYEQYFGPGTRLTVT.

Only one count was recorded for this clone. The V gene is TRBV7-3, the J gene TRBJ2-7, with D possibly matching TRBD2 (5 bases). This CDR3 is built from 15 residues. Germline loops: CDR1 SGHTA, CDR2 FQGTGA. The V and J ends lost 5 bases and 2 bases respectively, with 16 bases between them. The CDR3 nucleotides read TGTGCCAGCAGCCCACAAGGGAGAGGAACCTACGAGCAGTACTTC. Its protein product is CASSPQGRGTYEQYF.

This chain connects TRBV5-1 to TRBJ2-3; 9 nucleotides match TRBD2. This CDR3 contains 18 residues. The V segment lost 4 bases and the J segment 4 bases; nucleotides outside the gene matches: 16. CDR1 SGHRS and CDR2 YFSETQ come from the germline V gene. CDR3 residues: CASSLSAVASGIADTQYF. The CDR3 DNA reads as TGCGCCAGCAGCCTCTCGGCGGTGGCTAGCGGGATAGCAGATACGCAGTATTTT.

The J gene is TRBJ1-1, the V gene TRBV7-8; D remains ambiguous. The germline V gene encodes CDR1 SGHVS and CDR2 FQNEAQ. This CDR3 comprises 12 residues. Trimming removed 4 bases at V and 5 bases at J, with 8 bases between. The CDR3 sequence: CASSYGATEAFF. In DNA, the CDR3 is TGTGCCAGCAGCTACGGTGCGACTGAAGCTTTCTTT. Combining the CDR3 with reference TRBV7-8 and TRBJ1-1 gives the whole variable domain GAGVSQSPRYKVAKRGQDVALRCDPISGHVSLFWYQQALGQGPEFLTYFQNEAQLDKSGLPSDRFFAERPEGSVSTLKIQRTQQEDSAVYLCASSYGATEAFFGQGTRLTVV.

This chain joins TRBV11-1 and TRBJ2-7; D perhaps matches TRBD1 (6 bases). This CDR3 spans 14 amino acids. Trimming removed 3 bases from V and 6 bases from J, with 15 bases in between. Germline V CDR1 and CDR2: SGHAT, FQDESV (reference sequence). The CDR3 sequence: CASSLGRGPGEQYF. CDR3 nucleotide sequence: TGTGCCAGCAGCTTGGGCAGGGGACCTGGCGAGCAGTACTTC.

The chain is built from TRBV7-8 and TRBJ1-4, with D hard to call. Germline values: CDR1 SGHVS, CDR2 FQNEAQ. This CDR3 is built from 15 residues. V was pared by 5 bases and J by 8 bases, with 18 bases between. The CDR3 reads CASSRVTTGGEKLFF. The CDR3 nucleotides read TGTGCCAGCAGCAGAGTAACTACGGGAGGCGAAAAACTGTTTTTT.

CDR3 in amino acids: CASSGSAVYF. The CDR3 bases are TGTGCCAGCTCAGGTTCGGCGGTATACTTC. This chain uses TRBV18 with TRBJ2-5; unclear D gene. CDR3 size: 10 residues. V lost 5 bases and J 14 bases, leaving 12 bases between the germline ends. From germline, CDR1 is KGHSH and CDR2 LQKENI.

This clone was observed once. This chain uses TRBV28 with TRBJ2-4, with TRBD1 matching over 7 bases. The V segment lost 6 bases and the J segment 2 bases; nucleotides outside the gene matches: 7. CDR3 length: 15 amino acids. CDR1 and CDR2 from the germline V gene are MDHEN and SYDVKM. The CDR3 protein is CASRIQGISKNIQYF. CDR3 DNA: TGTGCCAGCAGAATACAGGGGATTTCCAAAAACATTCAGTACTTC. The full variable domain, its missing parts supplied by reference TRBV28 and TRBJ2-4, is DVKVTQSSRYLVKRTGEKVFLECVQDMDHENMFWYRQDPGLGLRLIYFSYDVKMKEKGDIPEGYSVSREKKERFSLILESASTNQTSMYLCASRIQGISKNIQYFGAGTRLSVL.

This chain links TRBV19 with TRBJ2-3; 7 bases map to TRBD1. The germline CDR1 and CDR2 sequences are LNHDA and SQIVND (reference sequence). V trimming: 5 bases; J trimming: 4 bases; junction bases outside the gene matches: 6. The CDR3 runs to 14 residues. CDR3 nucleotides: TGTGCCAGTAGTTCGGACAGGTCGGCAGATACGCAGTATTTT. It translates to CASSSDRSADTQYF.

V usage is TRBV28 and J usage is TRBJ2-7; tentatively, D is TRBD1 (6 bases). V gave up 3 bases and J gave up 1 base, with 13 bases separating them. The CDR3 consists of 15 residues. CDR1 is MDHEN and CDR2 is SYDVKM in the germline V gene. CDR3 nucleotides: TGTGCCAGCAGTTTGCAGGGGCCTCCTTCCTACGAGCAGTACTTC. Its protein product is CASSLQGPPSYEQYF.

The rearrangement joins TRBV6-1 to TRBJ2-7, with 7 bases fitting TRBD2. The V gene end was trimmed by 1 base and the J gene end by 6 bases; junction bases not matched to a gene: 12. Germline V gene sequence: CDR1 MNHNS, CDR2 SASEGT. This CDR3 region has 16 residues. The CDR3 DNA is TGTGCCAGCAGTGAAGGGCTTCGACGACTAGCAGTCGAGCAGTACTTC. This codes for CASSEGLRRLAVEQYF.

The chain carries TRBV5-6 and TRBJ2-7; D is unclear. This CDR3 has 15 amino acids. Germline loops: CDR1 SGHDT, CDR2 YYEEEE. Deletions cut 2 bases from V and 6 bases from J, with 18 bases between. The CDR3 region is CASSFVLQPFGEQYF. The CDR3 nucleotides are TGTGCCAGCAGCTTTGTGCTACAGCCCTTCGGCGAGCAGTACTTC.

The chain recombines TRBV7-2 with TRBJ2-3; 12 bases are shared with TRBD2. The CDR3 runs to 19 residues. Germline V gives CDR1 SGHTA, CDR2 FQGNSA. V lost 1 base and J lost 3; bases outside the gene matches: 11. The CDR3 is CASSLGPLAGGQWTDTQYF. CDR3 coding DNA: TGTGCCAGCAGCTTAGGGCCCCTAGCGGGAGGGCAGTGGACAGATACGCAGTATTTT.

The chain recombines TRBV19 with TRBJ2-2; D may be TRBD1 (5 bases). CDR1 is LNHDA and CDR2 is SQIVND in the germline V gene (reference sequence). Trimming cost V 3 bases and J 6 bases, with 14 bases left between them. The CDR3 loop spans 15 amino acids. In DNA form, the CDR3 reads TGTGCCAGTAGTATCCTGGTGGCAGGGCCCGGGGAGCTGTTTTTT. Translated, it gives CASSILVAGPGELFF.